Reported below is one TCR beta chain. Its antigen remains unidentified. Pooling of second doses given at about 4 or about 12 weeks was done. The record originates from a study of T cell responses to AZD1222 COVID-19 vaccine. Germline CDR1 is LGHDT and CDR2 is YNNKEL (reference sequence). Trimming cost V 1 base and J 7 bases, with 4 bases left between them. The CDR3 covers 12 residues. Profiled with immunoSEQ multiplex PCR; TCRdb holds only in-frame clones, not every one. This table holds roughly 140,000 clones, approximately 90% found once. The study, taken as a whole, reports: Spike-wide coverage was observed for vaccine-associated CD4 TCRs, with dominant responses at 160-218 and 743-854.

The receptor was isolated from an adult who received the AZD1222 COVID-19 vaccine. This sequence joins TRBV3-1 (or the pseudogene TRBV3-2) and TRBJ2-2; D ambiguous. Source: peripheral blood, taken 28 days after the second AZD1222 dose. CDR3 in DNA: TGTGCCAGCAGCCAAGTAATCGGGGAGCTGTTTTTT. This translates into CASSQVIGELFF.